The entry below describes one T cell receptor beta chain. What it binds is unknown. PCR used 60 Vbeta primers and 13 Jbeta primers. The data were produced by immunoSEQ multiplex PCR, yet TCRdb's version contains in-frame clones alone and is incomplete. The sample has approximately 110,000 clones, around 86% seen once. These data belong to a study of cytomegalovirus exposure and HLA in healthy donors. Notes on the study in general: Later work found that TCR association rates differed between HLA loci; DRB1 had the most and HLA-C the fewest. The study put some 150 TCR beta chains on its list as cytomegalovirus-associated. There was a cluster of highly shared sequence variants that was likely a sequencing artifact.

With 4 bases removed from V and 1 base from J, the gap between germline ends came to 7 bases. Looked up from germline, CDR1 is SQVTM and CDR2 is ANQGSEA. The CDR3 is 13 amino acids. This receptor was obtained from a man aged 25 to 40 in good health and CMV-seropositive. V and J are TRBV29-1 and TRBJ1-4, with D maybe TRBD1 (5 bases). Sequencing was done on a sample of PBMCs. For the CDR3, the DNA is TGCAGCGTTGGGGGCGGAACTAATGAAAAACTGTTTTTT. This codes for CSVGGGTNEKLFF.